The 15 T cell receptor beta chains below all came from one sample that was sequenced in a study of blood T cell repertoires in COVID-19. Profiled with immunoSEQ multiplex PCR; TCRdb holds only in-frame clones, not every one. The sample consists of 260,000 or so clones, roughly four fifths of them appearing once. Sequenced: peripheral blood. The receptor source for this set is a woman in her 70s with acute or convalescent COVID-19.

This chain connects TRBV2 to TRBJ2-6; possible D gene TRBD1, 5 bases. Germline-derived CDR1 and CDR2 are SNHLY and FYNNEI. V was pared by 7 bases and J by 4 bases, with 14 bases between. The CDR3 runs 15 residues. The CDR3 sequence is CASILAGIGANVLTF. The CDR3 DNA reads TGTGCCAGCATCCTTGCAGGGATAGGGGCCAACGTCCTGACTTTC.

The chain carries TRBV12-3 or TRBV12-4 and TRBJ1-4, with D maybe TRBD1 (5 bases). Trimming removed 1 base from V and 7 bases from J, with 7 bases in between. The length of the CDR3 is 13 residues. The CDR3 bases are TGTGCCAGCAGTTTAGGGAGGGGTGAAAAACTGTTTTTT. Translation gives CASSLGRGEKLFF.

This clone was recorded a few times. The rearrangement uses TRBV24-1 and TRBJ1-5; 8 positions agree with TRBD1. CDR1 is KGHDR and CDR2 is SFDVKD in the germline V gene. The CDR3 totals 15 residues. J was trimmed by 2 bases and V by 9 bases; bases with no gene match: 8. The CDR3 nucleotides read TGTGCCACCGCAGACAGGGGTTTCGGCAATCAGCCCCAGCATTTT. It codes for CATADRGFGNQPQHF.

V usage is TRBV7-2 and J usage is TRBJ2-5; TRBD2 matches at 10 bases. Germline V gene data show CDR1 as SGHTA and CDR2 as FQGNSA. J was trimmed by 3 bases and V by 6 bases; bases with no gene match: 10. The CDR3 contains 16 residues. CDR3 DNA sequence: TGTGCCAGCAGGCTGAGGATAGCGGGGGGCGAAGAGACCCAGTACTTC. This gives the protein CASRLRIAGGEETQYF.

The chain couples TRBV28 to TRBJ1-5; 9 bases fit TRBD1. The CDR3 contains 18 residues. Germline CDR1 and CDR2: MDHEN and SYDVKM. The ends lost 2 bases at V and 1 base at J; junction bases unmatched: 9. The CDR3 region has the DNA TGTGCCAGCAGTTTACCCAAACAGGGGGCGGTGAGCAATCAGCCCCAGCATTTT. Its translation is CASSLPKQGAVSNQPQHF.

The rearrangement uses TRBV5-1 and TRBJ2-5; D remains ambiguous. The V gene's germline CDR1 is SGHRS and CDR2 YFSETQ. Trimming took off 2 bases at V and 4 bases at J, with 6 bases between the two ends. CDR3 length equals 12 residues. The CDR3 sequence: CASSFSAETQYF. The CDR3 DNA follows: TGCGCCAGCAGCTTTAGTGCAGAGACCCAGTACTTC.

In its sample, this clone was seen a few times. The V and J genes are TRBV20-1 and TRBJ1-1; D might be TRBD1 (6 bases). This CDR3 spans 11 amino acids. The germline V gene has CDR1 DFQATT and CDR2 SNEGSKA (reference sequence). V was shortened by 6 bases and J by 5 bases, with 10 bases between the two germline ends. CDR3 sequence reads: CSADTGTEAFF. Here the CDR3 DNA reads TGCAGTGCGGATACAGGGACTGAAGCTTTCTTT.

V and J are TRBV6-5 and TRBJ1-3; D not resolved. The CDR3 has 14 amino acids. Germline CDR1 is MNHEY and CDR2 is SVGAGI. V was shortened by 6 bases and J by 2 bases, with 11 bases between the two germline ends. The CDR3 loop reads CASSPTAPGNTIYF. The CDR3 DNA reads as TGTGCCAGCAGCCCCACAGCCCCTGGAAACACCATATATTTT.

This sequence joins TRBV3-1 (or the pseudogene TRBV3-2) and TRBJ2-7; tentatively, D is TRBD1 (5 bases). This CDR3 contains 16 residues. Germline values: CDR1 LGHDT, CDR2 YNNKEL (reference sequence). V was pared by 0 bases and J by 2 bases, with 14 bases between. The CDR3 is CASSQDSSGRTYEQYF. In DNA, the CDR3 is TGTGCCAGCAGCCAAGATTCATCAGGGCGAACCTACGAGCAGTACTTC.

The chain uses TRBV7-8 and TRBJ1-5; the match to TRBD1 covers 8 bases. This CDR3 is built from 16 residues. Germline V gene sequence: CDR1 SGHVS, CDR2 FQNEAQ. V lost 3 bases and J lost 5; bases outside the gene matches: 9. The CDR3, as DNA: TGTGCCAGCAGCTTCACGGTCGGACAGGGAGATCAGCCCCAGCATTTT. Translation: CASSFTVGQGDQPQHF.

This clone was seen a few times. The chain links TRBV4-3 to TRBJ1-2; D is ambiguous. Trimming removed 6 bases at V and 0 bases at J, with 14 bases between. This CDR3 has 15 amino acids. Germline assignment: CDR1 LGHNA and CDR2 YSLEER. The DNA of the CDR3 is TGCGCCAGCAGTGAAACAGTTGTAGCTAACTATGGCTACACCTTC. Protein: CASSETVVANYGYTF.

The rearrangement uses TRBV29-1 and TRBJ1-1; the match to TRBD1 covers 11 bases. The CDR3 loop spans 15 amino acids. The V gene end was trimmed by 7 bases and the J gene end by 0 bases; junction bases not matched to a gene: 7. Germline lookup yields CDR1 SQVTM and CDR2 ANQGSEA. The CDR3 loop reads CSAEGTGGLNTEAFF. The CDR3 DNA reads TGCAGCGCCGAAGGGACAGGGGGATTGAACACTGAAGCTTTCTTT.

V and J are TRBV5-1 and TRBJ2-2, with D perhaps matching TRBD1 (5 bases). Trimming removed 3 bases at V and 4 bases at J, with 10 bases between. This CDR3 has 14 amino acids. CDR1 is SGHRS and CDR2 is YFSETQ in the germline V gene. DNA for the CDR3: TGCGCCAGCAGCTCCACAGGTTCCACCGGGGAGCTGTTTTTT. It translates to CASSSTGSTGELFF.

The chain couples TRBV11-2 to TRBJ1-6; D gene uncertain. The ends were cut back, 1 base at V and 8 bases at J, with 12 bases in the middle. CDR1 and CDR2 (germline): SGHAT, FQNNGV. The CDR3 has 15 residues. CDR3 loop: CASSLGQVVYSPLHF. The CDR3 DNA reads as TGTGCCAGCAGCTTAGGACAAGTAGTATATTCACCCCTCCACTTT.

This CDR3 is CASSLQGAGISTDTQYF. The DNA for the CDR3 is TGTGCCAGCAGCCTCCAGGGGGCCGGGATTAGCACAGATACGCAGTATTTT. This sequence joins TRBV7-8 and TRBJ2-3, with 8 positions matching TRBD1. Germline V gene lookup returns CDR1 SGHVS and CDR2 FQNEAQ. The CDR3 is made up of 17 amino acids. Trimming took 5 bases from V and 0 from J; bases not matched to a gene: 10.